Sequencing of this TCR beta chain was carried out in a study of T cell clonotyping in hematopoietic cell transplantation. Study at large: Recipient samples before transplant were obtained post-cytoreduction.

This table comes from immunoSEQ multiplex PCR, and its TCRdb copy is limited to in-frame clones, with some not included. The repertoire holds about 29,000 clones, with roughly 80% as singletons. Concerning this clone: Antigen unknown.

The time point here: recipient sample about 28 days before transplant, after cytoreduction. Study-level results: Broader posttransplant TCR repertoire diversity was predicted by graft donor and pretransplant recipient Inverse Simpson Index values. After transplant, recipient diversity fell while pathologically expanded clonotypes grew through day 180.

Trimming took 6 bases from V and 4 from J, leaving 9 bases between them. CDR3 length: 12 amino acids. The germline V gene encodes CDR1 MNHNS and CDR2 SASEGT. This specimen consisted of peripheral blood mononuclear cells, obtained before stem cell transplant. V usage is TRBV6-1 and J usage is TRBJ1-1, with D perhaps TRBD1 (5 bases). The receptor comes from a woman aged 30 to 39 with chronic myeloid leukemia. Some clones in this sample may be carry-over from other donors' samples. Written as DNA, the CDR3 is TGTGCCAGCAGCCAAGGGGTCACTGAAGCTTTCTTT. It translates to CASSQGVTEAFF.